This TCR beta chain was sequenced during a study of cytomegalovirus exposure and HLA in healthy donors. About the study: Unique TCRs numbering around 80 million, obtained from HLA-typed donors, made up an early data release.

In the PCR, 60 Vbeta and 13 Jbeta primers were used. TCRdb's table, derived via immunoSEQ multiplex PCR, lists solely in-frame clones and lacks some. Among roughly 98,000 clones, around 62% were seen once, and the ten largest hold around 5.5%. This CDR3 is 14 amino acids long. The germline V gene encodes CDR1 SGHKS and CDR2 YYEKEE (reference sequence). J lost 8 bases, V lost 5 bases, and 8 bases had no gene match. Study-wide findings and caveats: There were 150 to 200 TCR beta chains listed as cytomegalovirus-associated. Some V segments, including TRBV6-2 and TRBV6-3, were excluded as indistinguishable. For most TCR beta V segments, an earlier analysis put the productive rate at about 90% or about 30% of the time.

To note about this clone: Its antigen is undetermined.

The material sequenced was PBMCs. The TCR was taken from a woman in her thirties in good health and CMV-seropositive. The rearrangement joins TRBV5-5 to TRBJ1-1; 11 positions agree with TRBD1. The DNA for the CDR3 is TGTGCCAGCAGAACCGGGACAGGGGGTCGGGAAGCTTTCTTT. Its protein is CASRTGTGGREAFF.